This entry features one T cell receptor (beta chain) sequence. No DNA is given; TCRdb re-called the 5' RACE reads and lists each CDR3 protein once. The sample totals about 460,000 distinct CDR3 sequences. These data come from a study of T cells expressing NK-cell markers. CDR1 MGHRA and CDR2 YSYEKL come from the germline V gene. CDR3 size: 15 residues. Sample: blood T cells: a sorted CD56 or NKG2C T cell subset, CD4+ or CD8+ T cells, or bulk PBMC T cells (not recorded which). This receptor was obtained from a woman aged 45-65 years in good health. The chain is built from TRBV4-1 and TRBJ1-2; TCRdb's D call, TRBD1, is unchecked because there is no DNA. CDR3 loop: CASSANMGQNYGYTF.